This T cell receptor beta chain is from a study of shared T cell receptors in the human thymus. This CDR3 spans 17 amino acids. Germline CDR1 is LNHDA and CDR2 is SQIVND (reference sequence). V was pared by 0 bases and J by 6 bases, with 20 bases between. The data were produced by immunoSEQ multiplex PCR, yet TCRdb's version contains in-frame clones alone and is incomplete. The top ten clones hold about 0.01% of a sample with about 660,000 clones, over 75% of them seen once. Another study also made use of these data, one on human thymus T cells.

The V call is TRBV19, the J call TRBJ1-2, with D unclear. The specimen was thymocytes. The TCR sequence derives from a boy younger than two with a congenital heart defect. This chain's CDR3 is CASSIDLSGLAEDGYTF. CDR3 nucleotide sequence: TGTGCCAGTAGTATAGATCTATCGGGGTTGGCGGAGGATGGCTACACCTTC.